Below are 2 T cell receptor beta chains sequenced from a single sample in a study of preoperative IRX-2 immunotherapy in early breast cancer. TCRdb keeps only in-frame clones here, not all; method: immunoSEQ multiplex PCR. The table includes 34,000 or so clones, 83% detected once. Treatment here: preoperative locoregional IRX-2 cytokine immunotherapy. Sequencing used lymph node tissue, obtained from a patient treated with IRX-2 immunotherapy. Source of these receptors: a human donor with breast cancer.

The V and J genes are TRBV23-1 and TRBJ1-4, with a possible D match to TRBD1 (5 bases). TRBV23-1 is given ORF status, its function remaining uncertain. CDR3 size: 18 residues. Trimming pared 6 bases from V and 12 bases from J, leaving 32 bases between. The CDR3 coding sequence is TGCGCCAGCAGCCAACAAGGAGTGCAGAGACTCGACTGGGGGGAACTGTTTTTT. It specifies CASSQQGVQRLDWGELFF.

The chain carries TRBV6-4 and TRBJ2-1; D remains unclear. V lost 5 bases and J 7 bases, leaving 6 bases between the germline ends. This CDR3 region has 11 residues. In germline, CDR1 is MRHNA, CDR2 SNTAGT. This CDR3 is CASSYRNEQFF. The CDR3 nucleotides read TGTGCCAGCAGTTACCGGAATGAGCAGTTCTTC.